This T cell receptor (beta chain) was sequenced in a study of beta chain features in type 1 diabetes. On the study more broadly: Comparable age, gender and cell yields were observed in patients relative to healthy donors.

Notes on the study in general: Researchers reported that naive, central memory and Treg TCRB repertoires appeared more similar in patients than in healthy donors. For Type 1 diabetes patients, all four CD4+ subsets carried TCRB CDR3s that were moderately but significantly shorter.

Each of the CD4+ naive, central memory, regulatory and stem cell-like memory populations was sorted via CD45RO/CCR7/CD25/CD127/CD95/CD27. cDNA synthesis used the whole RNA isolate, giving expressed TCRB sequences. Method: immunoSEQ multiplex PCR; TCRdb's copy keeps in-frame clones and lacks some. Of a few hundred thousand clones listed, over 8.5% are singletons. As to this clone: The antigen is undetermined.

The CDR3 sequence is 14 residues long. V lost 4 bases, J lost 2 bases, and 11 bases lay in between. Germline CDR1 reads MNHEY; CDR2 reads SVGAGI. This chain joins TRBV6-5 and TRBJ1-1, with no clear D. Sequenced: central memory CD4+ T cells from blood. The receptor's source is a man between 25 and 39 years old with type 1 diabetes. This chain's CDR3 is CASSLRLFNTEAFF. The CDR3 DNA reads as TGTGCCAGCAGTTTGAGGTTATTCAACACTGAAGCTTTCTTT.